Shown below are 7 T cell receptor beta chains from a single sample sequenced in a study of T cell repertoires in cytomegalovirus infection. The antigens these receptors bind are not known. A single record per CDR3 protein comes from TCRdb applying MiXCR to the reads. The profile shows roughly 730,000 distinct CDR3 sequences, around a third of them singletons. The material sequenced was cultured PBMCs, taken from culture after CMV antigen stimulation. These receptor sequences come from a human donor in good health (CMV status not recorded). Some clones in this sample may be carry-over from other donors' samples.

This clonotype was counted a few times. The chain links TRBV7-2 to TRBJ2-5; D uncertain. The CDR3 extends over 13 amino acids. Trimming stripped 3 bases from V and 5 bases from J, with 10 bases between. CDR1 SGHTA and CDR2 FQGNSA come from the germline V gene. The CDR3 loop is CASSFRRSETQYF. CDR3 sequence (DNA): TGTGCCAGCAGCTTCCGAAGGTCGGAGACCCAGTACTTC.

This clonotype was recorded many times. CDR3 coding DNA: TGTGCCAGCAGCCCCCACATAAACACTGAAGCTTTCTTT. This translates into CASSPHINTEAFF. V and J are TRBV7-2 and TRBJ1-1; D is ambiguous. Germline CDR1 reads SGHTA; CDR2 reads FQGNSA. V was trimmed by 5 bases and J by 2 bases, leaving 9 bases between them. CDR3 size: 13 residues.

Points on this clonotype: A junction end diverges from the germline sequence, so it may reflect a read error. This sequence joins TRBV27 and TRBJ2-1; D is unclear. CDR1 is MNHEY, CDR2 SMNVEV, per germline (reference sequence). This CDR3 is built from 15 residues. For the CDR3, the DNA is TGTGCCAGCAGTCCCGTACGTCTCTCCCACAATGAGCAGTTCTTC. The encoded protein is CASSPVRLSHNEQFF.

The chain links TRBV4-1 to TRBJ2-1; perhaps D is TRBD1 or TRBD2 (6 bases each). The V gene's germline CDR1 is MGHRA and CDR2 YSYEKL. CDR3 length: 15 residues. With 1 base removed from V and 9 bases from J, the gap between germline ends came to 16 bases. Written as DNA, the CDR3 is TGCGCCAGCAGCCAAGCTAACAGGGCGCGGGGTGAGCAGTTCTTC. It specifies CASSQANRARGEQFF.

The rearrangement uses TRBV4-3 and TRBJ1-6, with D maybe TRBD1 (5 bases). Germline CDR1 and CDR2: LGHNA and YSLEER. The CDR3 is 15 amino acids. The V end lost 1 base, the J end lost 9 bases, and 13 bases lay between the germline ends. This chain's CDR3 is CASSQGHRSGSPLHF. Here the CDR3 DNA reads TGCGCCAGCAGCCAAGGTCACAGGAGTGGTTCACCCCTCCACTTT.

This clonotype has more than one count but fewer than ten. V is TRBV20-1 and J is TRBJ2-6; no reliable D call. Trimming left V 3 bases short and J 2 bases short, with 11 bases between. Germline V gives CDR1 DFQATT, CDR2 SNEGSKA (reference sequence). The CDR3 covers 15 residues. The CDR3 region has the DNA TGCAGTGCTAGGGCCGCAAGGACTGGGGCCAACGTCCTGACTTTC. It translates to CSARAARTGANVLTF.

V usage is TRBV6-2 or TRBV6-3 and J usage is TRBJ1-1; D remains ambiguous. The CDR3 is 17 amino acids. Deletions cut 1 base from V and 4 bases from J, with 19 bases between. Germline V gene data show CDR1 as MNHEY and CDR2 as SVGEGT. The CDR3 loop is CASSYWKGMVKTTEAFF. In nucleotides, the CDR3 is TGTGCCAGCAGTTACTGGAAGGGAATGGTCAAAACCACTGAAGCTTTCTTT.